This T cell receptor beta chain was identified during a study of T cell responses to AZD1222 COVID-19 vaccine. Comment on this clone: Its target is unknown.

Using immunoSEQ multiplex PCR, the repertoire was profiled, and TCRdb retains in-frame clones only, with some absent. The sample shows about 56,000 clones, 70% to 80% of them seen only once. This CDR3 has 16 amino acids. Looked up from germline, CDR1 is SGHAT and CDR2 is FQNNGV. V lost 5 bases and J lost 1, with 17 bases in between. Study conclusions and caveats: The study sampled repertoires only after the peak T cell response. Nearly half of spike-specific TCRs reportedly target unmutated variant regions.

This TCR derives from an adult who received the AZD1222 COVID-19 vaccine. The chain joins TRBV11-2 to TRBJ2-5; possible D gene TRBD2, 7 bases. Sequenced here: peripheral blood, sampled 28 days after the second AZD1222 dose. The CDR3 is CASSLNSGGLQETQYF. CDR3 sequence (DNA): TGTGCCAGCAGCCTAAATTCGGGGGGCCTCCAAGAGACCCAGTACTTC.